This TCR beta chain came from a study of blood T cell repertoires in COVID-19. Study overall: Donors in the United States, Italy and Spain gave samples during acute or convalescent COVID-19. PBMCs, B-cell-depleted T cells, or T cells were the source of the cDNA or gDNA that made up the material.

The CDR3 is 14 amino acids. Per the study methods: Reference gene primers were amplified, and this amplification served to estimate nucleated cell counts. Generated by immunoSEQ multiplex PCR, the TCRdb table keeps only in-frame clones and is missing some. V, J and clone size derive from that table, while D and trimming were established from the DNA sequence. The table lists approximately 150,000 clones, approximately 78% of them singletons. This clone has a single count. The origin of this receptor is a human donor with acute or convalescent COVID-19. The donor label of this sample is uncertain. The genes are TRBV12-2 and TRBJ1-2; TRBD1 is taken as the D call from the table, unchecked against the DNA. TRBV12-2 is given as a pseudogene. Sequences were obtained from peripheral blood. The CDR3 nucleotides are TGTGCAAGTCGCTTAGCCCGACAGGGGGATGGCTACACCTTC. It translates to CASRLARQGDGYTF.